The entry below gives a single T cell receptor (beta chain) sequence along with its context. Trimming took 2 bases from V and 3 from J, leaving 10 bases between them. This CDR3 is 14 amino acids long. Germline V gene sequence: CDR1 MGHDK, CDR2 SYGVNS. This sample was taken from a study of shared clonotypes between healthy human individuals. For the study at large: For every donor, three CD4 naive, three CD4 memory, two CD8 naive and one CD8 memory plates were used.

Per sorted-subset replicate PCR, input was approximately 200 ng DNA, representing roughly 30,000 T cell genomes. Using immunoSEQ multiplex PCR, the repertoire was profiled, and TCRdb retains in-frame clones only, with some absent. This sample has some 690,000 clones, with less than 95% found just once. V usage is TRBV25-1 and J usage is TRBJ1-1; D unresolved. Material for sequencing was memory CD8+ T cells from PBMCs. The subset denotes: CD45RO+ cells pooled with CCR7-negative TemRA cells. The receptor was isolated from a man aged 18-30 years in good health. Some clones in this sample may be carry-over from other donors' samples. The CDR3 region has the DNA TGTGCCAGCAGTGAAAGCGAGGGAGACACTGAAGCTTTCTTT. This translates into CASSESEGDTEAFF.